Shown below are 10 T cell receptor beta chains from a single sample sequenced in a study of shared clonotypes between healthy human individuals. Cells designated naive CD8 were CD45RO-negative and were positively selected for CCR7, with terminally differentiated effector memory CD45RA+ cells excluded. The assay was immunoSEQ multiplex PCR, and TCRdb's table has in-frame clones only and misses some. In the table there are 1.5 million to 2.5 million clones, approximately 95% of which are singletons. Sequences were obtained from naive CD8+ T cells sorted from blood. Receptor source: a man aged 18 to 30 in good health.

This clone was seen once. The chain carries TRBV6-1 and TRBJ1-1; D remains unclear. Germline CDR1 MNHNS, CDR2 SASEGT. The length of the CDR3 is 12 residues. V lost 4 bases, J lost 1 base, and 4 bases lay in between. CDR3 bases: TGTGCCAGCAGTGTCGCGAACACTGAAGCTTTCTTT. Translation gives CASSVANTEAFF.

V and J are TRBV7-9 and TRBJ2-2, with 7 bases identical to TRBD1. Germline assignment: CDR1 SEHNR and CDR2 FQNEAQ (reference sequence). The CDR3 consists of 16 residues. With V trimmed by 6 bases and J by 4 bases, 11 bases remained unmatched. CDR3 region: CASRKVRGQSTGELFF. CDR3 coding DNA: TGTGCCAGCAGAAAAGTTAGGGGGCAGAGCACCGGGGAGCTGTTTTTT. Variable domain in full (rest from reference TRBV7-9 and TRBJ2-2): DTGVSQNPRHKITKRGQNVTFRCDPISEHNRLYWYRQTLGQGPEFLTYFQNEAQLEKSRLLSDRFSAERPKGSFSTLEIQRTEQGDSAMYLCASRKVRGQSTGELFFGEGSRLTVL.

The V and J genes are TRBV6-1 and TRBJ2-7; D not certain. Germline lookup yields CDR1 MNHNS and CDR2 SASEGT. Trimming cost V 6 bases and J 4 bases, with 10 bases left between them. The CDR3 has 12 amino acids. CDR3 sequence (DNA): TGTGCCAGCAGCTTAGACACGTACGAGCAGTACTTC. It is translated as CASSLDTYEQYF.

The chain has TRBV28 and TRBJ2-3, with D possibly being TRBD1 (5 bases). Trimming pared 5 bases from V and 3 bases from J, leaving 12 bases between. The germline CDR1 and CDR2 sequences are MDHEN and SYDVKM. The CDR3 covers 14 residues. The CDR3 sequence is CASSETDKTDTQYF. The CDR3 DNA reads TGTGCCAGCAGTGAGACAGATAAGACAGATACGCAGTATTTT.

The chain couples TRBV28 to TRBJ2-5; D ambiguous. Germline CDR1 MDHEN, CDR2 SYDVKM. Trimming took off 1 base at V and 5 bases at J, with 23 bases between the two ends. This CDR3 contains 18 residues. Here the CDR3 reads CASSLLGTGRSLGETQYF. CDR3 DNA sequence: TGTGCCAGCAGTTTATTGGGCACCGGCAGAAGTTTGGGGGAGACCCAGTACTTC.

The CDR3 region is CASSSGTSGAGDTQYF. The CDR3 DNA sequence: TGTGCCAGCAGTTCCGGGACTAGCGGGGCTGGAGATACGCAGTATTTT. This rearrangement joins TRBV5-6 to TRBJ2-3; 13 positions match TRBD2. This CDR3 is built from 16 residues. Germline V CDR1 and CDR2: SGHDT, YYEEEE. The V segment lost 5 bases and the J segment 5 bases; nucleotides outside the gene matches: 8.

Regarding this clone: This specimen includes other DNA sequences encoding the same CDR3. The chain is built from TRBV7-8 and TRBJ2-7; D gene ambiguous. V gave up 1 base and J gave up 2 bases, with 9 bases separating them. This CDR3 spans 14 amino acids. Germline V gives CDR1 SGHVS, CDR2 FQNEAQ. The CDR3 nucleotides are TGTGCCAGCAGCTTAGTGGGCCGAACCTACGAGCAGTACTTC. Protein: CASSLVGRTYEQYF.

This chain links TRBV7-2 with TRBJ1-3, with D uncertain. There are 14 residues in the CDR3. The V gene's germline CDR1 is SGHTA and CDR2 FQGNSA. V was pared by 0 bases and J by 4 bases, with 7 bases between. The chain's CDR3 is CASSLAGRGNTIYF. CDR3 DNA: TGTGCCAGCAGCTTAGCAGGGAGAGGAAACACCATATATTTT.

The rearrangement joins TRBV7-6 to TRBJ2-7; TRBD2 matches at 14 bases. CDR3 length: 15 amino acids. From germline, CDR1 is SGHVS and CDR2 FNYEAQ. The junction had 3 bases not matched to a gene; V was cut back by 3 bases and J by 5 bases. CDR3 protein: CASSFGTSGSNEQYF. The CDR3 DNA sequence: TGTGCCAGCAGCTTTGGGACTAGCGGGAGCAACGAGCAGTACTTC.

This chain connects TRBV9 to TRBJ1-3; possibly TRBD1 for D (5 bases). Trimming removed 1 base from V and 5 bases from J, with 10 bases in between. This CDR3 spans 14 amino acids. Germline-derived CDR1 and CDR2 are SGDLS and YYNGEE. CDR3 DNA: TGTGCCAGCAGCGTACCGGACACCCGAAACACCATATATTTT. Translating gives CASSVPDTRNTIYF.